This T cell receptor beta chain was captured by sequencing in a study of cytomegalovirus exposure and HLA in healthy donors. Germline CDR1 is MDHEN and CDR2 is SYDVKM. V dropped 7 bases and J dropped 0 bases, with 6 bases sitting between them. CDR3 length: 12 residues. PCR was performed using 60 Vbeta and 13 Jbeta primers. Clones were sequenced by immunoSEQ multiplex PCR, and TCRdb holds only the in-frame ones, with some missing. The sample includes about 110,000 clones, over 65% of them seen just once. V gene TRBV28 combines with J gene TRBJ1-2; D is undetermined. Source material: PBMCs. The receptor comes from a woman aged 40 to 50 in good health and CMV-seropositive. CDR3 amino acids: CASKSTNYGYTF. The CDR3 DNA reads TGTGCCAGCAAATCTACTAACTATGGCTACACCTTC.